One sample yielded the 17 T cell receptor beta chains listed below, sequenced in a study of CD8+ T cells in alopecia areata. Sequencing relied on a cDNA template that was reverse transcribed from extracted RNA. Profiling relied on immunoSEQ multiplex PCR, and the TCRdb table lists in-frame clones only, not all of them. Seen here are around 120,000 clones, over 60% observed once, and the top ten hold 2.8%. Material for sequencing was CD4+ T cells sorted from blood. The source is a human donor in good health.

CDR3 nucleotides: TGTGCTAGTGGTTTGTACGGGATTCGCAATCAGCCCCAGCATTTT. Amino acid sequence: CASGLYGIRNQPQHF. The chain has TRBV12-5 and TRBJ1-5, with no clear D. Per the germline V gene, CDR1 is LGHNT and CDR2 is FRNRAP. Trimming took 2 bases from V and 2 from J, leaving 10 bases between them. The length of the CDR3 is 15 residues.

This chain joins TRBV7-7 and TRBJ2-5, with D perhaps matching TRBD1 (6 bases). The CDR3 has 15 residues. Trimming took 4 bases from V and 4 from J, leaving 16 bases between them. Germline loops: CDR1 SSHAT, CDR2 FNYEAQ (reference sequence). CDR3 protein: CASSSSTTGLETQYF. In DNA form, the CDR3 reads TGTGCCAGCAGCTCCTCAACGACAGGACTAGAGACCCAGTACTTC.

The rearrangement joins TRBV6-5 to TRBJ1-6; the D is unclear. This CDR3 is built from 13 residues. Germline-derived CDR1 and CDR2 are MNHEY and SVGAGI. Trimming shortened V by 3 bases and J by 10 bases, and 10 bases separated the two germline ends. The CDR3 loop is CASSYLKRSPLHF. The CDR3 DNA follows: TGTGCCAGCAGTTATTTGAAACGCTCACCCCTCCACTTT.

The CDR3 region is CASSLTGVNSPLHF. In DNA, the CDR3 is TGTGCCAGCAGCCTGACAGGGGTTAATTCACCCCTCCACTTT. The rearrangement uses TRBV7-2 and TRBJ1-6, with 8 bases identical to TRBD1. The germline V gene encodes CDR1 SGHTA and CDR2 FQGNSA. CDR3 length: 14 residues. J gave up 6 bases and V 5 bases, and 3 bases lay outside the gene matches. The full variable domain, in which reference TRBV7-2 and TRBJ1-6 provide the parts outside the CDR3, is GAGVSQSPSNKVTEKGKDVELRCDPISGHTALYWYRQSLGQGLEFLIYFQGNSAPDKSGLPSDRFSAERTGGSVSTLTIQRTQQEDSAVYLCASSLTGVNSPLHFGNGTRLTVT.

The genes are TRBV29-1 and TRBJ2-5; 8 bases line up with TRBD1. After removal of 6 bases from V and 2 bases from J, the junction contained 2 bases not matched to a gene. CDR1 and CDR2 (germline): SQVTM, ANQGSEA. This CDR3 region has 12 residues. CDR3 amino acids: CSVRTGQETQYF. CDR3 coding DNA: TGCAGCGTGCGGACAGGGCAAGAGACCCAGTACTTC.

The table lists this clone with a few counts. V and J are TRBV7-2 and TRBJ2-3; D not resolved. This CDR3 has 14 residues. Germline CDR1 SGHTA, CDR2 FQGNSA. Trimming removed 3 bases from V and 2 bases from J, with 9 bases in between. CDR3 loop: CASSFSQSTDTQYF. DNA for the CDR3: TGTGCCAGCAGCTTCTCGCAATCCACAGATACGCAGTATTTT.

CDR3 protein: CAWSTPEGAFF. The CDR3 DNA follows: TGTGCCTGGAGTACCCCAGAGGGGGCTTTCTTT. The chain links TRBV30 to TRBJ1-1, with a possible D match to TRBD1 (5 bases). Per germline, CDR1 GTSNPN and CDR2 SVGIG (reference sequence). The CDR3 is made up of 11 amino acids. V dropped 2 bases and J dropped 11 bases, with 12 bases sitting between them. Full variable domain (remainder filled in from reference TRBV30 and TRBJ1-1): SQTIHQWPATLVQPVGSPLSLECTVEGTSNPNLYWYRQAAGRGLQLLFYSVGIGQISSEVPQNLSASRPQDRQFILSSKKLLLSDSGFYLCAWSTPEGAFFGQGTRLTVV.

The J gene is TRBJ2-5, the V gene TRBV7-6; D may match TRBD1 or TRBD2 (5 bases each). The CDR3 runs 15 residues. Germline V gives CDR1 SGHVS, CDR2 FNYEAQ. The ends were cut back, 4 bases at V and 0 bases at J, with 12 bases in the middle. CDR3: CASSYEGSYQETQYF. In nucleotides, the CDR3 is TGTGCCAGCAGCTACGAGGGGTCGTACCAAGAGACCCAGTACTTC. Complete variable domain (other parts from reference TRBV7-6 and TRBJ2-5): GAGVSQSPRYKVTKRGQDVALRCDPISGHVSLYWYRQALGQGPEFLTYFNYEAQQDKSGLPNDRFSAERPEGSISTLTIQRTEQRDSAMYRCASSYEGSYQETQYFGPGTRLLVL.

The CDR3 region is CASTRGGSYNEQFF. CDR3 coding DNA: TGTGCCAGCACCCGGGGCGGCTCCTACAATGAGCAGTTCTTC. The chain joins TRBV4-2 to TRBJ2-1; D is tentatively TRBD1 or TRBD2 (5 bases each). Germline V gene data show CDR1 as LGHNA and CDR2 as YNFKEQ. V dropped 7 bases and J dropped 0 bases, with 10 bases sitting between them. There are 14 residues in the CDR3.

This clone has more than one count but fewer than ten. The V and J genes are TRBV6-5 and TRBJ2-4; 8 bases agree with TRBD1. Trimming at V came to 6 bases and at J to 2 bases, leaving 6 bases not matched to a gene. This CDR3 has 15 residues. The germline gives CDR1 MNHEY, CDR2 SVGAGI. The CDR3 DNA follows: TGTGCCAGCAGCCCGGACAGGGTGACCAAAAACATTCAGTACTTC. This sequence encodes CASSPDRVTKNIQYF.

The rearrangement links TRBV29-1 to TRBJ2-1, with D unclear. CDR1 is SQVTM, CDR2 ANQGSEA, per germline. The CDR3 is made up of 12 amino acids. The CDR3 protein is CSPQGVDHEQFF. Here the CDR3 DNA reads TGCAGTCCTCAAGGCGTGGACCATGAGCAGTTCTTC.

The V gene is TRBV19, the J gene TRBJ1-5; possible D gene TRBD1, 5 bases. CDR1 and CDR2 (germline): LNHDA, SQIVND (reference sequence). The CDR3 consists of 13 residues. The ends were cut back, 7 bases at V and 5 bases at J, with 12 bases in the middle. The CDR3 loop reads CASKATVYQPQHF. CDR3 bases: TGTGCCAGTAAGGCGACAGTGTATCAGCCCCAGCATTTT.

The rearrangement links TRBV29-1 to TRBJ2-1; the D call may be TRBD1 or TRBD2 (5 bases each). Per the germline V gene, CDR1 is SQVTM and CDR2 is ANQGSEA. The CDR3 length is 12 residues. V was cut by 2 bases and J by 10 bases, with 12 bases left in between. This CDR3 reads CSVEWGRDEQFF. DNA of the CDR3: TGCAGCGTTGAATGGGGTCGGGACGAGCAGTTCTTC.

The chain combines TRBV29-1 with TRBJ1-1; the match to TRBD1 covers 8 bases. The CDR3 totals 13 residues. Per the germline V gene, CDR1 is SQVTM and CDR2 is ANQGSEA. The junction had 1 base not matched to a gene; V was cut back by 3 bases and J by 1 base. Here the CDR3 reads CSVDGTGNTEAFF. The CDR3, as DNA: TGCAGCGTTGATGGGACAGGGAACACTGAAGCTTTCTTT.

This chain links TRBV10-1 with TRBJ2-1, with D perhaps given as TRBD1 or TRBD2 (6 bases each). V lost 3 bases and J 5 bases, leaving 17 bases between the germline ends. Germline V CDR1 and CDR2: WNHNN, SYGVQD (reference sequence). The CDR3 runs 16 residues. The CDR3 loop reads CASSDLIGGQNNEQFF. As DNA, the CDR3 is TGCGCCAGCAGTGATCTAATCGGGGGCCAAAACAATGAGCAGTTCTTC.

The chain joins TRBV30 to TRBJ1-5; 7 bases are a match to TRBD1. Germline CDR1 reads GTSNPN; CDR2 reads SVGIG (reference sequence). After removal of 5 bases from V and 4 bases from J, the junction contained 8 bases not matched to a gene. There are 14 residues in the CDR3. CDR3 bases: TGTGCCTGGTCTCCGGGACAGACAAATCAGCCCCAGCATTTT. It encodes CAWSPGQTNQPQHF.

This clone has just a few counts. This chain links TRBV15 with TRBJ2-3; D gene ambiguous. Germline V gene sequence: CDR1 LNHNV, CDR2 YYDKDF (reference sequence). V lost 8 bases, J lost 0 bases, and 12 bases lay in between. This CDR3 comprises 14 residues. The CDR3 DNA sequence: TGTGCCACCGGAACTCTGATTAGCACAGATACGCAGTATTTT. Translated: CATGTLISTDTQYF.